The 11 T cell receptor beta chains listed next were all sequenced from one sample in a study of T-cell reconstitution after alpha-beta-depleted transplantation in children. TCRbeta library construction was performed incorporating unique molecular identifiers. TCRdb re-derived calls from the PCR reads in MiXCR, one entry per CDR3 protein. Of about 110,000 distinct CDR3 sequences in the sample, about 6.4% were seen once. This specimen consisted of PBMCs, mostly from graft donor cells, obtained 360 days after TCRalphabeta/CD19-depleted stem cell transplant. These receptors all stem from a male patient between 2 and 10 years old who had a stem cell transplant for acute lymphoblastic leukemia, so the T cells may come from the graft donor.

This clonotype appeared many times. This chain joins TRBV7-6 and TRBJ2-3; D is uncertain. Trimming removed 4 bases at V and 2 bases at J, with 4 bases between. The CDR3 consists of 12 residues. From germline, CDR1 is SGHVS and CDR2 FNYEAQ. The CDR3: CASSSLTDTQYF. The CDR3 DNA follows: TGTGCCAGCAGCTCACTCACAGATACGCAGTATTTT. Full variable domain (remainder filled in from reference TRBV7-6 and TRBJ2-3): GAGVSQSPRYKVTKRGQDVALRCDPISGHVSLYWYRQALGQGPEFLTYFNYEAQQDKSGLPNDRFSAERPEGSISTLTIQRTEQRDSAMYRCASSSLTDTQYFGPGTRLTVL.

This clonotype was observed at least ten times. This sequence joins TRBV10-3 and TRBJ2-7, with TRBD2 as a possible D gene (6 bases). Germline loops: CDR1 ENHRY, CDR2 SYGVKD. The CDR3 loop spans 15 amino acids. V was cut by 0 bases and J by 0 bases, with 9 bases left in between. CDR3 amino acids: CAISESGLSSYEQYF. The DNA for the CDR3 is TGTGCCATCAGTGAGTCGGGACTGAGCTCCTACGAGCAGTACTTC.

This clonotype was detected a few times. This chain connects TRBV6-2 or TRBV6-3 to TRBJ2-7, with TRBD1 identical over 9 bases. The CDR3 covers 12 residues. Germline assignment: CDR1 MNHEY and CDR2 SVGEGT. V lost 8 bases and J lost 3; bases outside the gene matches: 2. CDR3 in amino acids: CASRDRDYEQYF. CDR3 DNA sequence: TGTGCCAGCCGGGACAGGGACTACGAGCAGTACTTC.

V usage is TRBV5-1 and J usage is TRBJ2-1, with D tentatively TRBD2 (5 bases). This CDR3 region has 16 residues. Per germline, CDR1 SGHRS and CDR2 YFSETQ. Trimming took 0 bases from V and 8 from J, leaving 18 bases between them. DNA for the CDR3: TGCGCCAGCAGCTTGGCGCCGGGATTTTCGGTCCATGAGCAGTTCTTC. Its protein is CASSLAPGFSVHEQFF.

This chain links TRBV7-2 with TRBJ2-7; 9 bases are shared with TRBD1. The CDR3 totals 15 residues. CDR1 and CDR2 (germline): SGHTA, FQGNSA. V dropped 4 bases and J dropped 4; count of bases not matched to a gene: 8. CDR3 DNA sequence: TGTGCCAGCAGCTCAGCCGGGACAGGGCCATACGAGCAGTACTTC. Translated, it gives CASSSAGTGPYEQYF.

This clonotype was counted at least ten times. The rearrangement uses TRBV9 and TRBJ2-1; TRBD2 matches at 8 bases. The germline V gene has CDR1 SGDLS and CDR2 YYNGEE. There are 15 residues in the CDR3. J was trimmed by 5 bases and V by 0 bases; bases with no gene match: 4. CDR3 sequence (DNA): TGTGCCAGCAGCGTAGCGGGAGGGCCTAACAATGAGCAGTTCTTC. As protein: CASSVAGGPNNEQFF.

This clonotype was picked up many times. The J gene is TRBJ1-1, the V gene TRBV28; 10 bases map to TRBD1. Germline V gives CDR1 MDHEN, CDR2 SYDVKM. The CDR3 consists of 14 residues. With 3 bases clipped from V and 11 bases from J, the junction kept 9 bases outside the gene matches. In nucleotides, the CDR3 is TGTGCCAGCAGTTTGGGACAGGGGAGAGGGGCCGCTTTCTTT. It yields the protein CASSLGQGRGAAFF.

This clonotype has at least ten counts. J is TRBJ1-6 and V is TRBV15; unclear D gene. This CDR3 comprises 12 residues. V was pared by 5 bases and J by 10 bases, with 9 bases between. Germline V lookup: CDR1 LNHNV, CDR2 YYDKDF (reference sequence). The CDR3 DNA sequence: TGTGCCACCAGCTCACGGACCTCACCCCTCCACTTT. Residues: CATSSRTSPLHF.

This clonotype was seen repeatedly, ten times or more. The chain links TRBV3-1 to TRBJ2-2, with 9 nucleotides matching TRBD2. This CDR3 has 17 amino acids. V lost 1 base, J lost 7 bases, and 10 bases stayed unmatched. CDR1 and CDR2 from the germline V gene are LGHDT and YNNKEL (reference sequence). CDR3: CASSQAYSGRKGGELFF. DNA of the CDR3: TGTGCCAGCAGCCAAGCCTATAGCGGGAGAAAGGGCGGGGAGCTGTTTTTT.

This clonotype was observed at least ten times. The chain recombines TRBV12-3 or TRBV12-4 with TRBJ1-5, with D possibly matching TRBD1 (6 bases). V was shortened by 0 bases and J by 4 bases, with 7 bases between the two germline ends. The CDR3 length is 14 residues. DNA of the CDR3: TGTGCCAGCAGTTTAGCAGGGGGTAATCAGCCCCAGCATTTT. Translating it yields CASSLAGGNQPQHF.

This clonotype was seen many times. The V call is TRBV9, the J call TRBJ2-7; tentative D call: TRBD2 (5 bases). CDR1 and CDR2 from the germline V gene are SGDLS and YYNGEE. V lost 0 bases, J lost 7 bases, and 8 bases lay in between. The CDR3 spans 12 residues. The CDR3 coding sequence is TGTGCCAGCAGCGTAGGAGGGCGAGAGCAGTACTTC. Protein: CASSVGGREQYF.